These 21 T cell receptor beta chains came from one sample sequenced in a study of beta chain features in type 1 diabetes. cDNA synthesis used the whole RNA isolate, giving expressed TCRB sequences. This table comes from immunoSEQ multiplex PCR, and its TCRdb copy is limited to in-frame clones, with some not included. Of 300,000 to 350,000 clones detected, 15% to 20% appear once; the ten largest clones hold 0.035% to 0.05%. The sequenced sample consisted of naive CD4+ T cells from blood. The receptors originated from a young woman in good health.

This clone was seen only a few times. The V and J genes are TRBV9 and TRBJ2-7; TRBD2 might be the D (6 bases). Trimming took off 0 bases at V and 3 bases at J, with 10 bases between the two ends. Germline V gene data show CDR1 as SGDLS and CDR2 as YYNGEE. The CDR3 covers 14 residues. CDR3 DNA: TGTGCCAGCAGCGTAGAGGAGGGCAGCTACGAGCAGTACTTC. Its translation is CASSVEEGSYEQYF.

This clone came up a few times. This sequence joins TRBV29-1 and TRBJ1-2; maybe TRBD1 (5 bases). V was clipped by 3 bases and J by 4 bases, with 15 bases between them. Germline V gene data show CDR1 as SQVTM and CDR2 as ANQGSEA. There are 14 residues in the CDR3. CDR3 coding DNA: TGCAGCGTTGAGCCAGCCGGGGGGACCTATGGCTACACCTTC. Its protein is CSVEPAGGTYGYTF. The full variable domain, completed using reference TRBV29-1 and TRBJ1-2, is SAVISQKPSRDICQRGTSLTIQCQVDSQVTMMFWYRQQPGQSLTLIATANQGSEATYESGFVIDKFPISRPNLTFSTLTVSNMSPEDSSIYLCSVEPAGGTYGYTFGSGTRLTVV.

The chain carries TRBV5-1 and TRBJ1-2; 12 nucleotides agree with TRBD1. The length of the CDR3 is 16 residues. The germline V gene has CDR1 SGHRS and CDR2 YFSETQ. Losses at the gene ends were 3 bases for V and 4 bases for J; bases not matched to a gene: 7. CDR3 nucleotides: TGCGCCAGCAGCTCCAGCCGGGACAGGGGGCCCTATGGCTACACCTTC. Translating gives CASSSSRDRGPYGYTF.

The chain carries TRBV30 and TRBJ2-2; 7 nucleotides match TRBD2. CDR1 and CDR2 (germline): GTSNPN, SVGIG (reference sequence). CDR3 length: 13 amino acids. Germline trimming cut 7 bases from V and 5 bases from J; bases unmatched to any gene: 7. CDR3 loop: CAFLRETTGELFF. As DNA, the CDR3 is TGTGCCTTTCTGCGGGAGACGACCGGGGAGCTGTTTTTT.

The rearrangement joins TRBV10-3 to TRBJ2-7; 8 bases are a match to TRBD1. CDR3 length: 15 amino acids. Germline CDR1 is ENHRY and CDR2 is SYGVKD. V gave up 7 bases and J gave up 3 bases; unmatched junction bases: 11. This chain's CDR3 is CAITDQGASHYEQYF. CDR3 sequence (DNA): TGTGCCATCACCGATCAGGGGGCTTCCCACTACGAGCAGTACTTC.

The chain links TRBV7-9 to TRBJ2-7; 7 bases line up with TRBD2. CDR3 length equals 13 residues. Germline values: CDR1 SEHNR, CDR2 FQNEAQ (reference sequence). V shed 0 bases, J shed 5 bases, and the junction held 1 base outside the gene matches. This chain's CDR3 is CASSLAAGDEQYF. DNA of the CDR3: TGTGCCAGCAGCTTAGCTGCGGGAGACGAGCAGTACTTC. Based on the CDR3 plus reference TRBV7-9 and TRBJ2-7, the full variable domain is DTGVSQNPRHKITKRGQNVTFRCDPISEHNRLYWYRQTLGQGPEFLTYFQNEAQLEKSRLLSDRFSAERPKGSFSTLEIQRTEQGDSAMYLCASSLAAGDEQYFGPGTRLTVT.

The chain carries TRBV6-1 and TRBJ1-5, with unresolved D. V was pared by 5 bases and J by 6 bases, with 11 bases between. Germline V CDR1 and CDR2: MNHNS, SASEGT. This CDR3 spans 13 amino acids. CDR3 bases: TGTGCCAGCAGTTCAGAATTCCCTCAGCCCCAGCATTTT. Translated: CASSSEFPQPQHF.

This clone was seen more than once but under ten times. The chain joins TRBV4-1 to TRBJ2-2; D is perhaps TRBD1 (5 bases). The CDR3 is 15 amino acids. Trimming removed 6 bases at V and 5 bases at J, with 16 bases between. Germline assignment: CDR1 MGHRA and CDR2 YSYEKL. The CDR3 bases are TGCGCCAGCAGGTCACTCACAGGCAGAACCGGGGAGCTGTTTTTT. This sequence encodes CASRSLTGRTGELFF.

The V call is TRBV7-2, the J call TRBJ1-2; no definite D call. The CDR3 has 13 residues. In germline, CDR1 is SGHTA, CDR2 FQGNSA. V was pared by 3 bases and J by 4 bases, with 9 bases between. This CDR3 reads CASSLITIYGYTF. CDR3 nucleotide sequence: TGTGCCAGCAGCTTGATCACAATCTATGGCTACACCTTC.

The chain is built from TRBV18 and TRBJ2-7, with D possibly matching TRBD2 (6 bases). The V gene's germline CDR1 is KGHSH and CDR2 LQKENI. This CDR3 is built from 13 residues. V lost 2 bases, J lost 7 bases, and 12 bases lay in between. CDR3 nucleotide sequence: TGTGCCAGCTCACCAGGGACGGGGGTGGAGCAGTACTTC. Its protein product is CASSPGTGVEQYF.

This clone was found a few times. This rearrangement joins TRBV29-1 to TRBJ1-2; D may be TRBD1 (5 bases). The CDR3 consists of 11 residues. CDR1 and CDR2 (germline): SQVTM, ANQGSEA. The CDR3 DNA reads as TGCAGTTGTAGACAGAACTATGGCTACACCTTC. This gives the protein CSCRQNYGYTF.

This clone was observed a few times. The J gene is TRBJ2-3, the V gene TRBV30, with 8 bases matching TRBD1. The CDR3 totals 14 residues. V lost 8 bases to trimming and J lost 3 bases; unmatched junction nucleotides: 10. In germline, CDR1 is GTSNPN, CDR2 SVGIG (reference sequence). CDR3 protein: CALNRQGITDTQYF. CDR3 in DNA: TGTGCCCTTAACAGACAGGGGATTACAGATACGCAGTATTTT.

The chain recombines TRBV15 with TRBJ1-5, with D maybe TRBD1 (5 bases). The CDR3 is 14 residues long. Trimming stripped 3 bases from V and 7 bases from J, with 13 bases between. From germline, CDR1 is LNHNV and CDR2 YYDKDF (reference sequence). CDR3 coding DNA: TGTGCCACCAGCAGGTCCCTGGGGGGGCAGCCCCAGCATTTT. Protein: CATSRSLGGQPQHF.

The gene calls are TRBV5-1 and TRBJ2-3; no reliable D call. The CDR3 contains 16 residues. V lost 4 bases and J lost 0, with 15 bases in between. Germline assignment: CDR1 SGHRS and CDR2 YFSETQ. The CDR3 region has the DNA TGCGCCAGCAGCCTCGGGTCGGGTCCTAGCACAGATACGCAGTATTTT. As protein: CASSLGSGPSTDTQYF. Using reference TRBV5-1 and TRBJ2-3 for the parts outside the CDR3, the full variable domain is KAGVTQTPRYLIKTRGQQVTLSCSPISGHRSVSWYQQTPGQGLQFLFEYFSETQRNKGNFPGRFSGRQFSNSRSEMNVSTLELGDSALYLCASSLGSGPSTDTQYFGPGTRLTVL.

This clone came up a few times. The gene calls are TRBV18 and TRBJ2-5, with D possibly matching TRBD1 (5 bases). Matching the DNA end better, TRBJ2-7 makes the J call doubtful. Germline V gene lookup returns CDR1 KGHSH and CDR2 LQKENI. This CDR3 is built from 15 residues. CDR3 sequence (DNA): TGTGCCAGCTCACCAGCCAGGGTAGGGTCCTACGAGCAGTACTTC. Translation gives CASSPARVGSYEQYF.

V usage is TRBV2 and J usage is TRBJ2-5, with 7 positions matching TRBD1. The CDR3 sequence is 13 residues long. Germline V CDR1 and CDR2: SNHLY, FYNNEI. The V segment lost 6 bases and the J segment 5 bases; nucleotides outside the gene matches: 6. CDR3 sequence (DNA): TGTGCCAGCAGCGGGGACAGCCGTGAGACCCAGTACTTC. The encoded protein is CASSGDSRETQYF.

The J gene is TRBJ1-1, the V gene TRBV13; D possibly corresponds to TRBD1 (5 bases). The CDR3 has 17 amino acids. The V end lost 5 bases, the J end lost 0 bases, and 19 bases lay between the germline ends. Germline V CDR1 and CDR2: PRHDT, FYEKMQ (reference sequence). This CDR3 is CASSPGGRQPMNTEAFF. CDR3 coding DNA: TGTGCCAGCAGCCCCGGGGGTCGGCAGCCAATGAACACTGAAGCTTTCTTT.

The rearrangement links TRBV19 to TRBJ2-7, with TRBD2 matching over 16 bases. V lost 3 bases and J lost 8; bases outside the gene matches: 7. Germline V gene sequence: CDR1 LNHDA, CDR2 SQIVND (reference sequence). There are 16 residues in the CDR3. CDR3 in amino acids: CASSMSGTSGRAQQYF. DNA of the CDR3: TGTGCCAGTAGTATGAGCGGGACTAGCGGGAGGGCCCAGCAGTACTTC.

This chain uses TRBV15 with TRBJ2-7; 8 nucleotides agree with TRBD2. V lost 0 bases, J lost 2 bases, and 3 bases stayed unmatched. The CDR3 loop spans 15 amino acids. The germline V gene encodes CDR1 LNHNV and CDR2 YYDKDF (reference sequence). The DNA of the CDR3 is TGTGCCACCAGCAGAGAGCGGGGGGCCCCCTACGAGCAGTACTTC. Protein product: CATSRERGAPYEQYF.

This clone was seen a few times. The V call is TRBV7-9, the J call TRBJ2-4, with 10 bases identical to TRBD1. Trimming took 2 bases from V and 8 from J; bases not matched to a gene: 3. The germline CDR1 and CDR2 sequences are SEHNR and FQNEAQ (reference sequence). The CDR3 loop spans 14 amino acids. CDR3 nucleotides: TGTGCCAGCAGCTTACCGGGACAGGGGCACATTCAGTACTTC. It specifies CASSLPGQGHIQYF. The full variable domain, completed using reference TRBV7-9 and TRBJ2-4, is DTGVSQNPRHKITKRGQNVTFRCDPISEHNRLYWYRQTLGQGPEFLTYFQNEAQLEKSRLLSDRFSAERPKGSFSTLEIQRTEQGDSAMYLCASSLPGQGHIQYFGAGTRLSVL.

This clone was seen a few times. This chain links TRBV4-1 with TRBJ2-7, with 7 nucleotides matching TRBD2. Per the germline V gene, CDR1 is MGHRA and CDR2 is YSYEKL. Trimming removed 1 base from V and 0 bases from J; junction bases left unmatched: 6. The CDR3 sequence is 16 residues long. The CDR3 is CASSQGRGGSSYEQYF. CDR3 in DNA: TGCGCCAGCAGCCAAGGAAGGGGAGGGAGCTCCTACGAGCAGTACTTC.